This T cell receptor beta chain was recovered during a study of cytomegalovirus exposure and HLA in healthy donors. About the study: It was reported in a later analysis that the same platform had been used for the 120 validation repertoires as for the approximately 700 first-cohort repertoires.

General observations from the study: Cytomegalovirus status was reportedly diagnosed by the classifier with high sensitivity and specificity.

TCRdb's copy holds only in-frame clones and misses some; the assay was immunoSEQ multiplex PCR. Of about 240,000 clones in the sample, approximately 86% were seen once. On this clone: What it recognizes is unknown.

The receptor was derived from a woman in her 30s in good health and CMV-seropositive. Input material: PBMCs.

CDR3 DNA sequence: TGCGCCAGCAGTGAGTCGGGAGGTGGTCCAGATACGCAGTATTTT. Translated: CASSESGGGPDTQYF. The chain has TRBV10-2 and TRBJ2-3; TRBD2 might be the D (6 bases). Germline V gene data show CDR1 as WSHSY and CDR2 as SAAADI. The V end lost 0 bases, the J end lost 4 bases, and 11 bases lay between the germline ends. The CDR3 extends over 15 amino acids.